A single sample gave rise to the 8 T cell receptor beta chains below, sequenced in a study of blood T cell repertoires in COVID-19. Using immunoSEQ multiplex PCR, the repertoire was profiled, and TCRdb retains in-frame clones only, with some absent. The top ten hold nearly 6% of the sample, which has almost 200,000 clones, 75% to 85% seen once. Sequenced input: peripheral blood. The receptors stem from a woman between 35 and 50 years old with COVID-19, enrolled during active disease.

This clone has only a few counts. V and J are TRBV4-2 and TRBJ2-6; TRBD1 matches 10 bases. The germline gives CDR1 LGHNA, CDR2 YNFKEQ. After removal of 6 bases from V and 0 bases from J, the junction contained 8 bases not matched to a gene. CDR3 size: 18 residues. In DNA, the CDR3 is TGTGCCAGCAGGGAAGGGACAGGGGTTTCCTCTGGGGCCAACGTCCTGACTTTC. The encoded protein is CASREGTGVSSGANVLTF.

The rearrangement links TRBV2 to TRBJ2-1; D is undetermined. Germline assignment: CDR1 SNHLY and CDR2 FYNNEI. The V and J ends lost 10 bases and 6 bases respectively, with 13 bases between them. The CDR3 sequence is 12 residues long. DNA for the CDR3: TGTGCCACCCATCGTGGCCCCAATGAGCAGTTCTTC. Its translation is CATHRGPNEQFF.

The CDR3 protein is CASSLALGTGSEKLFF. CDR3 nucleotide sequence: TGTGCCAGCAGCTTGGCGTTAGGGACAGGGTCGGAAAAACTGTTTTTT. V gene TRBV11-2 combines with J gene TRBJ1-4; 9 nucleotides match TRBD1. The V segment lost 3 bases and the J segment 8 bases; nucleotides outside the gene matches: 10. There are 16 residues in the CDR3. Germline V gene data show CDR1 as SGHAT and CDR2 as FQNNGV.

V and J are TRBV5-1 and TRBJ1-6; 9 bases are shared with TRBD1. Trimming removed 2 bases from V and 7 bases from J; junction bases left unmatched: 7. The germline CDR1 and CDR2 sequences are SGHRS and YFSETQ. This CDR3 has 16 amino acids. Here the CDR3 DNA reads TGCGCCAGCAGCTTAATGTCTGGGACAGGGAATTCACCCCTCCACTTT. Encoded protein: CASSLMSGTGNSPLHF.

This clone was seen a handful of times. The CDR3 is CASSRLTGNTEAFF. The CDR3 coding sequence is TGTGCCAGCAGTCGGCTGACAGGGAACACTGAAGCTTTCTTT. This chain connects TRBV6-5 to TRBJ1-1; tentative D call: TRBD1 (6 bases). V was pared by 5 bases and J by 1 base, with 11 bases between. CDR1 and CDR2 from the germline V gene are MNHEY and SVGAGI. This CDR3 has 14 residues.

This clone appeared once. The chain links TRBV30 to TRBJ2-7; D ambiguous. The germline V gene has CDR1 GTSNPN and CDR2 SVGIG (reference sequence). V lost 2 bases to trimming and J lost 0 bases, with 11 bases between them. CDR3 length: 14 amino acids. The CDR3 loop reads CAWSTRGRSYEQYF. CDR3 in DNA: TGTGCCTGGAGTACCCGCGGTCGCTCCTACGAGCAGTACTTC.

This clone was seen only once. The rearrangement joins TRBV4-2 to TRBJ2-7, with D tentatively TRBD2 (5 bases). V was cut by 0 bases and J by 1 base, with 10 bases left in between. In germline, CDR1 is LGHNA, CDR2 YNFKEQ. The CDR3 is made up of 15 amino acids. DNA of the CDR3: TGTGCCAGCAGCCAAGATTGGCCGGGGTCCTACGAGCAGTACTTC. Protein sequence: CASSQDWPGSYEQYF.

The V and J genes are TRBV11-3 and TRBJ1-5; D unresolved. The CDR3 is made up of 17 amino acids. Germline CDR1 and CDR2: SGHNT and YENEEA. V was trimmed by 2 bases and J by 4 bases, leaving 18 bases between them. The CDR3 bases are TGTGCCAGCAGCTTATATCGGCGGCCCGCTCTTAATCAGCCCCAGCATTTT. Protein product: CASSLYRRPALNQPQHF.